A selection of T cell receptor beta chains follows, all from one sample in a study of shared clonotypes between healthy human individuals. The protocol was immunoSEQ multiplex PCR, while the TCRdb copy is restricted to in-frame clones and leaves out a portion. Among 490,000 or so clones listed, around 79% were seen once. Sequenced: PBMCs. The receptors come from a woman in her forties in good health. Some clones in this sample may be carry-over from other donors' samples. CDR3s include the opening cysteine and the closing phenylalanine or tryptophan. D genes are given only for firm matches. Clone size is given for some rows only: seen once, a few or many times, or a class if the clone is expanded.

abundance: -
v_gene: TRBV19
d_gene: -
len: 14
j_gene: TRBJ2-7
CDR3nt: TGTGCCAGTAGTATAGCCACAGCGAGCTACGAGCAGTACTTC
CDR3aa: CASSIATASYEQYF

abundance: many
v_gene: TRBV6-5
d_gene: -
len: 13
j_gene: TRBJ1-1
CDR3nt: TGTGCCAGCAGGCCTACTCTTTCCGCTGAAGCTTTCTTT
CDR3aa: CASRPTLSAEAFF

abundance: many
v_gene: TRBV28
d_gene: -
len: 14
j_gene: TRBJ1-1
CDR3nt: TGTGCCAGCACCCAAACGGGGGGCTTCACTGAAGCTTTCTTT
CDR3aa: CASTQTGGFTEAFF

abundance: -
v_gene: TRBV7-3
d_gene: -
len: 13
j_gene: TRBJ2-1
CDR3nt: TGTGCCAGCAGCTCAGGCTGGGGAGGTGAGCAGTTCTTC
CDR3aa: CASSSGWGGEQFF

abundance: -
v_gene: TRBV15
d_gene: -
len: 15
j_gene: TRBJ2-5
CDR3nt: TGTGCCACCAGCAGAGATCTCCTAGGAGAAGAGACCCAGTACTTC
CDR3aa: CATSRDLLGEETQYF

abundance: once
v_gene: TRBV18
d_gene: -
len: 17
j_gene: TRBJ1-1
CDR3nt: TGTGCCAGCTCACCAATAGCTCTGCGGGTCATGAACACTGAAGCTTTCTTT
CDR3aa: CASSPIALRVMNTEAFF

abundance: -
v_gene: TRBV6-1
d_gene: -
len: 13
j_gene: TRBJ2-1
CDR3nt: TGTGCCAGCAGTGAAGGGCAGGTCAATGAGCAGTTCTTC
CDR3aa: CASSEGQVNEQFF

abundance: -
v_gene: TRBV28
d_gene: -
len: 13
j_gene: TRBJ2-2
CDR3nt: TGTGCCAACCTCGACAGTGACACCGGGGAGCTGTTTTTT
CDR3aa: CANLDSDTGELFF

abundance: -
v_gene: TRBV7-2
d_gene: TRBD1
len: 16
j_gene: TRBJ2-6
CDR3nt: TGTGCCAGCAGCCCCAGACAGGGACCTGGGGCCAACGTCCTGACTTTC
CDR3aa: CASSPRQGPGANVLTF

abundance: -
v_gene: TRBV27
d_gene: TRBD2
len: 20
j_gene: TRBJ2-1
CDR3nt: TGTGCCACCACCCAGACCAAGACTAGCGCGCTAAGGAGCTCCTACAATGAGCAGTTCTTC
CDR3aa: CATTQTKTSALRSSYNEQFF

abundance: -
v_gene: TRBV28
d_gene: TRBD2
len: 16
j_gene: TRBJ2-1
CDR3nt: TGTGCCAGCAGTTTATGGGGACTAGCGGACTACAATGAGCAGTTCTTC
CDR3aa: CASSLWGLADYNEQFF

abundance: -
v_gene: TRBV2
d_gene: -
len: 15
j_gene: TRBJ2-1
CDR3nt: TGTGCCAGCAGTGCCGGAGTTGGTCGATACAATGAGCAGTTCTTC
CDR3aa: CASSAGVGRYNEQFF

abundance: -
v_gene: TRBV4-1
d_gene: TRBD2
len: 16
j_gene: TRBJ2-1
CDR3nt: TGCGCCAGCAGCCAAGCGCCACTAGCGGGAGTCGATGAGCAGTTCTTC
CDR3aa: CASSQAPLAGVDEQFF

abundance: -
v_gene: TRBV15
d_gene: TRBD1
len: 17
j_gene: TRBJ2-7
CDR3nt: TGTGCCACCAGCAGGGATTTACTCGACAGGGGGCCAAACGAGCAGTACTTC
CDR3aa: CATSRDLLDRGPNEQYF

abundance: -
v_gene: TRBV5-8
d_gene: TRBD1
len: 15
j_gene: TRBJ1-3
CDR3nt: TGTGCCAGCAGCCGAGGGGGCCCCTCTGGAAACACCATATATTTT
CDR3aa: CASSRGGPSGNTIYF

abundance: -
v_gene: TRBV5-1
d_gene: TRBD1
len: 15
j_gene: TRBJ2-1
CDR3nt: TGCGCCAGCAGCTTGGGACAGGGAACTTTTAATGAGCAGTTCTTC
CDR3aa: CASSLGQGTFNEQFF

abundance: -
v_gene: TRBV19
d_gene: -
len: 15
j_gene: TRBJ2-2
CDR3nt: TGTGCCAGTAGCCGAACAGGGACGAACACCGGGGAGCTGTTTTTT
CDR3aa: CASSRTGTNTGELFF

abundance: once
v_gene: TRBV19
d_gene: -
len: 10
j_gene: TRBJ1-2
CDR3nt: TGTGCCAGGGTCCTTAGTGGCTACACCTTC
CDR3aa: CARVLSGYTF

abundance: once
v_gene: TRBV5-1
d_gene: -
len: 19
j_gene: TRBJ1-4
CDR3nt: TGCGCCAGCAGCCTAATCCCGGTACAGGGCGGTGCAACTAATGAAAAACTGTTTTTT
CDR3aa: CASSLIPVQGGATNEKLFF

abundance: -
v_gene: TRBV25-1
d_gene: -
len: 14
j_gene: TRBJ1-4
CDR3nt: TGTGCCAGCAGTGACAGCCTCTCGGGGGAAAAACTGTTTTTT
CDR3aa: CASSDSLSGEKLFF

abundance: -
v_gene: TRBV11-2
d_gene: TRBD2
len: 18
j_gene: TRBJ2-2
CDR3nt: TGTGCCAGCAGCTCCACCCCTCTAGCGGGAAGACGCGGCGGGGAGCTGTTTTTT
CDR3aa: CASSSTPLAGRRGGELFF

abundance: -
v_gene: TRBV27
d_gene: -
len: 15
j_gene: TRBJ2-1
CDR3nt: TGTGCCAGCAGTTTCGGGGAAGGCTCCTACAATGAGCAGTTCTTC
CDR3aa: CASSFGEGSYNEQFF

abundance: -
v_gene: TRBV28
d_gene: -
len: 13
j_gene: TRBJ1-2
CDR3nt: TGTGCCAGCACCAAGGGGGGACGGTTAGGCTACACCTTC
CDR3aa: CASTKGGRLGYTF

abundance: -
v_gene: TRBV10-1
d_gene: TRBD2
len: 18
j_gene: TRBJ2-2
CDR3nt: TGCGCCAGCATTAGAGGACTAGCGGGAGGGGGGGACACCGGGGAGCTGTTTTTT
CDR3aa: CASIRGLAGGGDTGELFF

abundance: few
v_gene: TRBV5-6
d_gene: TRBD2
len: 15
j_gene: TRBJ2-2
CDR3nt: TGTGCCAGCAGCCCCGGGACTAGCGGGAGAGGGGAGCTGTTTTTT
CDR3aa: CASSPGTSGRGELFF

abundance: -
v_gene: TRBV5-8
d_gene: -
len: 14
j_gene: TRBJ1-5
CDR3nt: TGTGCCAACAGCTTGGTGTCAGCCCTACAGCCCCAGCATTTT
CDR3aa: CANSLVSALQPQHF

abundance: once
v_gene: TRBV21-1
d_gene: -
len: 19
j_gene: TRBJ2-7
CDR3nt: TGTGCCAGCAGCACCCTAGTGGTGGGACTAGCGGGAGTCAGATACGAGCAGTACTTC
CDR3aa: CASSTLVVGLAGVRYEQYF

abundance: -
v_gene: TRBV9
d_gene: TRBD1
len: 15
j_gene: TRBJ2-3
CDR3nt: TGTGCCAGCAGCCCCCAACAGGGGGTATTCGTTACGCAGTATTTT
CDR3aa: CASSPQQGVFVTQYF

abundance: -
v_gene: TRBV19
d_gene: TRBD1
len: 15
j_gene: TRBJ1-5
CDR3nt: TGTGCCAGTAGTATGACAGGGGGATTCACTCAGCCCCAGCATTTT
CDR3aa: CASSMTGGFTQPQHF